The 24 T cell receptor beta chains reported below all come from one sample, sequenced in a study of blood T cell repertoires in COVID-19. Data came from immunoSEQ multiplex PCR; TCRdb stores just in-frame clones and leaves some out. This table has 200,000 to 300,000 clones, about 82% appearing once. The sequenced material came from peripheral blood. These receptors were obtained from a woman aged 55-69 years with active or convalescent COVID-19.

The V call is TRBV19, the J call TRBJ2-1; 12 bases fit TRBD2. This CDR3 has 14 residues. V trimming: 8 bases; J trimming: 6 bases; junction bases outside the gene matches: 5. Germline loops: CDR1 LNHDA, CDR2 SQIVND (reference sequence). The CDR3 loop reads CASGLAGRSNEQFF. The DNA for the CDR3 is TGTGCCAGTGGACTAGCGGGAAGGTCCAATGAGCAGTTCTTC.

The rearrangement uses TRBV28 and TRBJ1-1, with a tentative D call TRBD1 (6 bases). The CDR3 consists of 17 residues. Trimming stripped 3 bases from V and 0 bases from J, with 17 bases between. CDR1 and CDR2 (germline): MDHEN, SYDVKM. For the CDR3, the DNA is TGTGCCAGCAGTTTGGGGGGGGCGCGATGGGTGAACACTGAAGCTTTCTTT. Its translation is CASSLGGARWVNTEAFF.

The rearrangement joins TRBV5-1 to TRBJ2-2; 8 bases align to TRBD1. There are 16 residues in the CDR3. The germline V gene has CDR1 SGHRS and CDR2 YFSETQ. V lost 4 bases and J lost 7; bases outside the gene matches: 12. The CDR3 sequence is CASSLHGTGSSGELFF. The CDR3 DNA is TGCGCCAGCAGCCTCCACGGGACAGGCAGCAGCGGGGAGCTGTTTTTT.

This clone came up a few times. V usage is TRBV29-1 and J usage is TRBJ2-7; 7 nucleotides agree with TRBD1. Germline CDR1 reads SQVTM; CDR2 reads ANQGSEA. With V trimmed by 1 base and J by 3 bases, 9 bases remained unmatched. CDR3 length: 15 residues. CDR3 protein: CSVEVLGDSGYEQYF. CDR3 DNA: TGCAGCGTTGAAGTTCTCGGGGACAGTGGCTACGAGCAGTACTTC.

The table lists this clone with a count of one. V is TRBV5-1 and J is TRBJ2-1, with 11 bases lining up with TRBD2. The CDR3 is 16 amino acids. Germline V gives CDR1 SGHRS, CDR2 YFSETQ. V lost 2 bases and J lost 5; bases outside the gene matches: 6. The CDR3: CASSLGLTSGNNEQFF. CDR3 in DNA: TGCGCCAGCAGCTTAGGTCTGACTAGCGGGAACAATGAGCAGTTCTTC.

V usage is TRBV7-2 and J usage is TRBJ1-2; D is unresolved. This CDR3 has 13 residues. Trimming left V 1 base short and J 8 bases short, with 11 bases between. From germline, CDR1 is SGHTA and CDR2 FQGNSA. CDR3 in amino acids: CASSLVTGTGYTF. The CDR3 region has the DNA TGTGCCAGCAGCTTAGTAACGGGAACGGGCTACACCTTC.

The chain has TRBV18 and TRBJ2-2, with TRBD1 matching 7 bases. J lost 1 base, V lost 4 bases, and 6 bases had no gene match. Germline assignment: CDR1 KGHSH and CDR2 LQKENI. The CDR3 length is 16 residues. Here the CDR3 reads CASSQNRGENTGELFF. CDR3 nucleotide sequence: TGTGCCAGCTCACAAAACAGGGGTGAGAACACCGGGGAGCTGTTTTTT.

This clone was seen once. V gene TRBV6-5 combines with J gene TRBJ1-4; weak D call: TRBD1 (6 bases). Trimming left V 4 bases short and J 6 bases short, with 9 bases between. This CDR3 spans 13 amino acids. Germline CDR1 MNHEY, CDR2 SVGAGI. The CDR3 here is CASSSGVDEKLFF. The CDR3 nucleotides are TGTGCCAGCAGTTCAGGGGTCGATGAAAAACTGTTTTTT.

The table lists this clone with many counts. The chain joins TRBV5-1 to TRBJ2-1; 12 nucleotides agree with TRBD2. The germline gives CDR1 SGHRS, CDR2 YFSETQ. CDR3 size: 16 residues. Germline trimming cut 0 bases from V and 3 bases from J; bases unmatched to any gene: 1. CDR3 bases: TGCGCCAGCAGCTTGGTACTAGCGGGGGGCTACAATGAGCAGTTCTTC. Protein product: CASSLVLAGGYNEQFF. The entire variable domain, with the rest obtained from reference TRBV5-1 and TRBJ2-1, is as follows: KAGVTQTPRYLIKTRGQQVTLSCSPISGHRSVSWYQQTPGQGLQFLFEYFSETQRNKGNFPGRFSGRQFSNSRSEMNVSTLELGDSALYLCASSLVLAGGYNEQFFGPGTRLTVL.

About this clone: The same CDR3 can be traced to other DNA sequences in this sample. The genes are TRBV3-1 (or the pseudogene TRBV3-2) and TRBJ2-7; possible D gene TRBD2, 5 bases. The CDR3 contains 13 residues. Germline-derived CDR1 and CDR2 are LGHDT and YNNKEL (reference sequence). Trimming pared 0 bases from V and 4 bases from J, leaving 7 bases between. The CDR3 bases are TGTGCCAGCAGCCAAGATAGAGGGTACGAGCAGTACTTC. Its protein is CASSQDRGYEQYF.

The CDR3 nucleotides read TGTGCCAGTAGTAGGGGCGGGGACCAAGAGACCCAGTACTTC. The encoded protein is CASSRGGDQETQYF. The genes are TRBV19 and TRBJ2-5, with TRBD2 as a possible D gene (6 bases). The CDR3 loop spans 14 amino acids. The V end lost 4 bases, the J end lost 0 bases, and 9 bases lay between the germline ends. The germline V gene encodes CDR1 LNHDA and CDR2 SQIVND (reference sequence).

The chain has TRBV5-5 and TRBJ2-5; 11 positions agree with TRBD1. Germline CDR1 SGHKS, CDR2 YYEKEE (reference sequence). This CDR3 comprises 18 residues. V was clipped by 0 bases and J by 5 bases; unmatched bases: 12. CDR3 protein: CASSLVWTGGTQSETQYF. The CDR3 DNA reads TGTGCCAGCAGCTTGGTGTGGACAGGGGGCACCCAGTCCGAGACCCAGTACTTC.

The chain is built from TRBV6-5 and TRBJ1-2; 7 nucleotides agree with TRBD1. This CDR3 comprises 14 residues. V lost 2 bases, J lost 4 bases, and 4 bases stayed unmatched. Germline CDR1 MNHEY, CDR2 SVGAGI. Here the CDR3 DNA reads TGTGCCAGCAGTTACGGGGACAGTCCCTATGGCTACACCTTC. This sequence encodes CASSYGDSPYGYTF.

The rearrangement joins TRBV3-1 (or the pseudogene TRBV3-2) to TRBJ2-3; D is unclear. Trimming shortened V by 2 bases and J by 8 bases, and 11 bases separated the two germline ends. The CDR3 is 13 residues long. Germline-derived CDR1 and CDR2 are LGHDT and YNNKEL (reference sequence). In DNA, the CDR3 is TGTGCCAGCAGCCAAATACTAATAACTACGCAGTATTTT. This codes for CASSQILITTQYF.

This chain connects TRBV27 to TRBJ2-1; D not resolved. Germline CDR1 MNHEY, CDR2 SMNVEV (reference sequence). The CDR3 spans 11 residues. The germline V and J ends were trimmed by 5 bases and 5 bases, with 4 bases remaining between them. CDR3 DNA: TGTGCCAGCAGTACTAACAATGAGCAGTTCTTC. Its protein product is CASSTNNEQFF.

The gene calls are TRBV5-8 and TRBJ2-3; 7 nucleotides align to TRBD1. The germline gives CDR1 SGHTS, CDR2 YDEGEE. V shed 1 base and J 1 base; nucleotides not matched to a gene: 3. The CDR3 is made up of 15 amino acids. The CDR3 is CASSLHRGGTDTQYF. As DNA, the CDR3 is TGTGCCAGCAGCTTGCACAGGGGTGGCACAGATACGCAGTATTTT.

The rearrangement uses TRBV2 and TRBJ1-2, with TRBD1 identical over 7 bases. The germline V gene encodes CDR1 SNHLY and CDR2 FYNNEI. CDR3 length: 16 amino acids. V shed 2 bases, J shed 4 bases, and the junction held 10 bases outside the gene matches. CDR3 residues: CASSELLRQGVYGYTF. In DNA, the CDR3 is TGTGCCAGCAGTGAACTATTGCGACAGGGTGTCTATGGCTACACCTTC.

The rearrangement links TRBV27 to TRBJ2-3, with D possibly being TRBD2 (5 bases). V lost 0 bases and J 4 bases, leaving 8 bases between the germline ends. CDR3 length: 14 residues. Germline CDR1 MNHEY, CDR2 SMNVEV (reference sequence). The CDR3 bases are TGTGCCAGCAGTTTATCCCCTAGCCCAGATACGCAGTATTTT. This codes for CASSLSPSPDTQYF.

The table lists this clone with a few counts. The chain carries TRBV5-1 and TRBJ2-2, with TRBD1 matching over 7 bases. Germline CDR1 and CDR2: SGHRS and YFSETQ. The CDR3 is 14 amino acids. V shed 4 bases and J 8 bases; nucleotides not matched to a gene: 8. CDR3 in amino acids: CASSPLGGLGELFF. CDR3 in DNA: TGCGCCAGCAGCCCACTAGGGGGCCTAGGGGAGCTGTTTTTT. Full variable domain (rest looked up from reference TRBV5-1 and TRBJ2-2): KAGVTQTPRYLIKTRGQQVTLSCSPISGHRSVSWYQQTPGQGLQFLFEYFSETQRNKGNFPGRFSGRQFSNSRSEMNVSTLELGDSALYLCASSPLGGLGELFFGEGSRLTVL.

The rearrangement uses TRBV10-2 and TRBJ2-3, with TRBD2 identical over 11 bases. CDR3 length equals 17 residues. V gave up 6 bases and J gave up 0 bases; unmatched junction bases: 8. The germline V gene has CDR1 WSHSY and CDR2 SAAADI. CDR3 protein: CASRTPGLAESTDTQYF. As DNA, the CDR3 is TGCGCCAGCAGGACCCCGGGACTAGCGGAGAGCACAGATACGCAGTATTTT.

The chain recombines TRBV6-5 with TRBJ2-5; D might be TRBD2 (5 bases). Trimming cost V 4 bases and J 4 bases, with 13 bases left between them. This CDR3 has 14 residues. Germline CDR1 reads MNHEY; CDR2 reads SVGAGI. The CDR3 nucleotides are TGTGCCAGCAGTTCCCCTCGGGGTAGAGAGACCCAGTACTTC. Translation: CASSSPRGRETQYF.

The V and J genes are TRBV9 and TRBJ1-1, with no clear D. The V end was cut by 0 bases, the J end by 2 bases, with 11 bases between. Germline assignment: CDR1 SGDLS and CDR2 YYNGEE. The CDR3 extends over 15 amino acids. The CDR3 DNA is TGTGCCAGCAGCGTAGGACTAGGAACAAACACTGAAGCTTTCTTT. It encodes CASSVGLGTNTEAFF.

This clone was found once. The chain links TRBV21-1 to TRBJ1-2; the D call TRBD1 from the table was never checked on the DNA. TRBV21-1 is a known pseudogene. This CDR3 spans 15 amino acids. CDR3 sequence reads: CASPYGTGTPHGYTF. The DNA for the CDR3 is TGTGCCAGCCCATATGGGACAGGGACCCCACATGGCTACACCTTC.

As to this clone: Other DNA variants within this sample encode the same CDR3. V is TRBV18 and J is TRBJ2-1; D call uncertain. Germline V CDR1 and CDR2: KGHSH, LQKENI. V was trimmed by 2 bases and J by 8 bases, leaving 7 bases between them. The CDR3 totals 12 residues. For the CDR3, the DNA is TGTGCCAGCTCACCAGATCGGTATGAGCAGTTCTTC. Translating it yields CASSPDRYEQFF.